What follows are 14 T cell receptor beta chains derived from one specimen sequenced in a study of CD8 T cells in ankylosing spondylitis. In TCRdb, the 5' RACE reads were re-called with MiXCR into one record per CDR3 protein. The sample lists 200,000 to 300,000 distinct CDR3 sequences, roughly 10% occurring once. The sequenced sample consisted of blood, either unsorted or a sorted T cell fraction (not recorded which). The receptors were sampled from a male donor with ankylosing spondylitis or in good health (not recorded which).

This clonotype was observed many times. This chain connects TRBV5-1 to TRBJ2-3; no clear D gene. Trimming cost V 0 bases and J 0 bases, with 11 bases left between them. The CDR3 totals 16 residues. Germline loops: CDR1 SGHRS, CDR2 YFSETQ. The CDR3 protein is CASSLGSASSTDTQYF. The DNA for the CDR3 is TGCGCCAGCAGCTTGGGGTCAGCTTCTAGCACAGATACGCAGTATTTT.

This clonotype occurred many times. The CDR3 is CASSEGVYGYTF. The CDR3 bases are TGTGCCAGCAGTGAAGGGGTCTATGGCTACACCTTC. The V call is TRBV6-1, the J call TRBJ1-2; D remains ambiguous. V was cut by 1 base and J by 4 bases, with 4 bases left in between. Germline CDR1 reads MNHNS; CDR2 reads SASEGT. The CDR3 covers 12 residues.

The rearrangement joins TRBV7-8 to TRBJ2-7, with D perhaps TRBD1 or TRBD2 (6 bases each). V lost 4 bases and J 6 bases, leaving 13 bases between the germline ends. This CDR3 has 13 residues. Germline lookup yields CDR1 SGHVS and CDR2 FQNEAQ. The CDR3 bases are TGTGCCAGCAGCTCAACCGGGGGCCGCGAGCAGTACTTC. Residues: CASSSTGGREQYF. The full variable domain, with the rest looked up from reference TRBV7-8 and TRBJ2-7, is GAGVSQSPRYKVAKRGQDVALRCDPISGHVSLFWYQQALGQGPEFLTYFQNEAQLDKSGLPSDRFFAERPEGSVSTLKIQRTQQEDSAVYLCASSSTGGREQYFGPGTRLTVT.

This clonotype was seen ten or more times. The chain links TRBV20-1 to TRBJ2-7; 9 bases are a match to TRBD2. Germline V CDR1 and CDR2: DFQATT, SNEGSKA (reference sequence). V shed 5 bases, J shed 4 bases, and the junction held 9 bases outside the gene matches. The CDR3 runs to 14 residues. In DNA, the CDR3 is TGCAGTGCTTATCCGGGACTAGCAGAATACGAGCAGTACTTC. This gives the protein CSAYPGLAEYEQYF.

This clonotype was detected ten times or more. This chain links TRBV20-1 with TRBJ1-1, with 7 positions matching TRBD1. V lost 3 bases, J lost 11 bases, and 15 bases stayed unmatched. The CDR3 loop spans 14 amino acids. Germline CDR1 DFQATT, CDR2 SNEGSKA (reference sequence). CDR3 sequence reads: CSASLPTGLVGAFF. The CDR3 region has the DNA TGCAGTGCTAGTCTACCGACAGGGCTGGTGGGGGCTTTCTTT.

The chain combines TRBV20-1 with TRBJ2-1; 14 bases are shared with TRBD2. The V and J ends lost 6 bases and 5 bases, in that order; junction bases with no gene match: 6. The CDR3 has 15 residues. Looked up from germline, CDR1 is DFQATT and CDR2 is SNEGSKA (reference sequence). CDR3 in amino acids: CSARRLAGGNNEQFF. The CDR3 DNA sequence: TGCAGTGCCCGCCGACTAGCGGGAGGGAACAATGAGCAGTTCTTC.

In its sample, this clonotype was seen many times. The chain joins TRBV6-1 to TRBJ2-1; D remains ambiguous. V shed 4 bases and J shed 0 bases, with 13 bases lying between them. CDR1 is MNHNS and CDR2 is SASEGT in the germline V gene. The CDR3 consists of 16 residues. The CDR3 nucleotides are TGTGCCAGCAGTGGGGTGAACCAGAGCTCCTACAATGAGCAGTTCTTC. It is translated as CASSGVNQSSYNEQFF.

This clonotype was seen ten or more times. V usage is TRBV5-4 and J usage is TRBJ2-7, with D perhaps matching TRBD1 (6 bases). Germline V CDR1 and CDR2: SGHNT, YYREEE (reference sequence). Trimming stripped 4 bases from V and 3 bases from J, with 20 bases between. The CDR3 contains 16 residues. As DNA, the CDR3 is TGTGCCAGCAGCACTGGACAGCTTGGGATCGGCTACGAGCAGTACTTC. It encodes CASSTGQLGIGYEQYF.

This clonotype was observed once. The CDR3, as DNA: TGTGCCAGCAGCTTAGATCGGGGGGGGGTGACTGAAGCTTTCTTT. Residues: CASSLDRGGVTEAFF. The chain combines TRBV7-9 with TRBJ1-1; a possible D gene is TRBD1 (5 bases). The CDR3 has 15 residues. Looked up from germline, CDR1 is SEHNR and CDR2 is FQNEAQ (reference sequence). Deletions cut 1 base from V and 5 bases from J, with 14 bases between.

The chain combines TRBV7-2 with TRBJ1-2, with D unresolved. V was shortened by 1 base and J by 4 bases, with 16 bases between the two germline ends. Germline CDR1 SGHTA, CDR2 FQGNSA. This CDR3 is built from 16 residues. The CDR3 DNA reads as TGTGCCAGCAGCTTAGGGGTTGGGTCTCTCGGCTATGGCTACACCTTC. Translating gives CASSLGVGSLGYGYTF.

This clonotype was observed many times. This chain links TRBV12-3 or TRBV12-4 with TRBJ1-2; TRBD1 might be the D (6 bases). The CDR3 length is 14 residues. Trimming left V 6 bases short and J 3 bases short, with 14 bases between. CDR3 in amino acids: CASSNRARDYGYTF. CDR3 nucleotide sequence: TGTGCCAGCAGCAACAGGGCGAGGGACTATGGCTACACCTTC.

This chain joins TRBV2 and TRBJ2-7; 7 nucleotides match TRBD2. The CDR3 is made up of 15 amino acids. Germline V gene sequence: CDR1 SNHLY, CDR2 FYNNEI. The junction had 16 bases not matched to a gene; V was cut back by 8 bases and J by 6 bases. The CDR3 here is CASADSRGGPLEQYF. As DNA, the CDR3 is TGTGCCAGCGCGGACTCAAGGGGAGGGCCCCTCGAGCAGTACTTC.

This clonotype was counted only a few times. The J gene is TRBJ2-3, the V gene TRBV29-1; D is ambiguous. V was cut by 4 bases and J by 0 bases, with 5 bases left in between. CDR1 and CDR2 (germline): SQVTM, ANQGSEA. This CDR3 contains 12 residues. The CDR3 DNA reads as TGCAGCGTTGCGGCTAGCACAGATACGCAGTATTTT. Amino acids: CSVAASTDTQYF.

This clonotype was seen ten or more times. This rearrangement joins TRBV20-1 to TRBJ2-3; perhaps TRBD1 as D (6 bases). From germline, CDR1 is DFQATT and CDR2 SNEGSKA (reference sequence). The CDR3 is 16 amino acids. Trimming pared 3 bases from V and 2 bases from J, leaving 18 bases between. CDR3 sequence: CSASSRQGLPTDTQYF. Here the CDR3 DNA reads TGCAGTGCTAGTAGTCGGCAGGGGCTGCCCACAGATACGCAGTATTTT.